The clone carrying this T cell receptor beta chain occurred once. Under the authors' procedure: The assay estimated nucleated cells by amplifying reference gene primers. Generated by immunoSEQ multiplex PCR, the TCRdb table keeps only in-frame clones and is missing some. V, J and clone size are those of that table, while D and trimming were read from the DNA. The sample has more than 50,000 clones; about 73% are singletons. The junction had 3 bases not matched to a gene; V was cut back by 5 bases and J by 3 bases. The germline CDR1 and CDR2 sequences are MDHEN and SYDVKM. The CDR3 has 13 residues. This specimen comes from a study of blood T cell repertoires in COVID-19. Study-level background: Samples taken during acute and convalescent COVID-19 were collected in the United States, Italy and Spain. The cDNA or gDNA used as material had been derived from T cells, B-cell-depleted T cells, or PBMCs.

The receptor was derived from a woman in her 70s with acute or convalescent COVID-19. The specimen was peripheral blood. The chain has TRBV28 and TRBJ1-1; 7 bases line up with TRBD1. The CDR3 bases are TGTGCCAGCAGTACCCAGGGGGACACTGAAGCTTTCTTT. Residues: CASSTQGDTEAFF.